This T cell receptor beta chain was retrieved from a study of cytomegalovirus exposure and HLA in healthy donors. Germline V gives CDR1 SEHNR, CDR2 FQNEAQ (reference sequence). The V end was cut by 0 bases, the J end by 5 bases, with 8 bases between. This CDR3 spans 15 amino acids. This cohort consisted of healthy bone marrow donors. In the case of this clone: Its matching antigen is unknown.

Study-wide results and caveats: Later findings reportedly placed an Asian-associated ancestry cluster below the roughly 670-donor mean for N-insertions. TRBV6-2, TRBV6-3 and some other V segments were excluded as indistinguishable.

PCR was performed using 60 Vbeta and 13 Jbeta primers. In the study's own analysis: In a later analysis, some 80 million unique TCR beta chains included roughly 11 million shared by two or more donors. Clones were read by immunoSEQ multiplex PCR, and TCRdb kept only the in-frame ones, dropping some. D and trimming were read from the DNA, whereas the V and J calls and clone size are those reported in that table. The sample records about 170,000 clones, around 74% being singletons. The chain is built from TRBV7-9 and TRBJ1-6; D is unclear. The TCR comes from a female donor in good health and CMV-seronegative. The sample comprised PBMCs. CDR3 nucleotide sequence: TGTGCCAGCAGCTTAGCCCGGACTAATAATTCACCCCTCCACTTT. As protein: CASSLARTNNSPLHF.